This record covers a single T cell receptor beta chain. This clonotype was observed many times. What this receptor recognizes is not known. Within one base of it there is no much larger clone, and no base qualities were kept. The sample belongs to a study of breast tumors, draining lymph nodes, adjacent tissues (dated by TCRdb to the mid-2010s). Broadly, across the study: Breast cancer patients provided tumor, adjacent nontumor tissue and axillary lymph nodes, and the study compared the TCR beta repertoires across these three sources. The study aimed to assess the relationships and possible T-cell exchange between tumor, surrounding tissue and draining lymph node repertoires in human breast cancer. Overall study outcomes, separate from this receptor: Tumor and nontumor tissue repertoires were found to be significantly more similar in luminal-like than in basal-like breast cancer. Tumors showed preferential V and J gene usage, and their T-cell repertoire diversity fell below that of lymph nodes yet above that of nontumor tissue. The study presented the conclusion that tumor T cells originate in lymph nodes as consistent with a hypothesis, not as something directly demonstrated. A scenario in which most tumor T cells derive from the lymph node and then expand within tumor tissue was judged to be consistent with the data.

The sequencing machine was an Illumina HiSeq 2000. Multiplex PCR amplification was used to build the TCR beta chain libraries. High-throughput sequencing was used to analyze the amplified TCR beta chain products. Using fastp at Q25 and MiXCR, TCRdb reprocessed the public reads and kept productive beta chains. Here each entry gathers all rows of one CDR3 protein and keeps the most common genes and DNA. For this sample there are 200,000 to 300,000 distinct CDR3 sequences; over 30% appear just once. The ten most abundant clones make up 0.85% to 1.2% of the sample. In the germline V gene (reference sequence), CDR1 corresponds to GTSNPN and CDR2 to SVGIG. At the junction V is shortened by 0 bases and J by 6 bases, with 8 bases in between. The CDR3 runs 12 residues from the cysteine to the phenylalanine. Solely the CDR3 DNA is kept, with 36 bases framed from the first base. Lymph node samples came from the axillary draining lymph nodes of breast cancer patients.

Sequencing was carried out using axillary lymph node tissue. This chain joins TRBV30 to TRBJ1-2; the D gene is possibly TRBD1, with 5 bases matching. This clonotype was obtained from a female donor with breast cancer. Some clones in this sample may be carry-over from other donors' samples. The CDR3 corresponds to CAWSVGHDGYTF. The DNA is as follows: TGTGCCTGGAGTGTAGGACATGATGGCTACACCTTC.